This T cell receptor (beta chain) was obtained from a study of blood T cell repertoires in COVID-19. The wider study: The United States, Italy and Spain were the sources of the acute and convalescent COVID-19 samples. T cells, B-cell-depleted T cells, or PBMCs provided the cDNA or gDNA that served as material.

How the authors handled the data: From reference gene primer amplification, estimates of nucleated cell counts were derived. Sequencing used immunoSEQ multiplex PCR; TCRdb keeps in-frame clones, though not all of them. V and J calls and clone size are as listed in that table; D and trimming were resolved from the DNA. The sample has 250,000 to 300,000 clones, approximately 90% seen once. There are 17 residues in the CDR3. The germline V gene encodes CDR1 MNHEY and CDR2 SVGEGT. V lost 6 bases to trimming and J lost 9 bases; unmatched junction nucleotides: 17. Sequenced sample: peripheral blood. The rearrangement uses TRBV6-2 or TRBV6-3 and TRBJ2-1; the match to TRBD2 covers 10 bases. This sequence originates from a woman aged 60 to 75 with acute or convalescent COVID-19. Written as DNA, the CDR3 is TGTGCCAGCAGCCGTAACAAGAGCGGGAGGGCCGCACGTGAGCAGTTCTTC. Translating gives CASSRNKSGRAAREQFF.